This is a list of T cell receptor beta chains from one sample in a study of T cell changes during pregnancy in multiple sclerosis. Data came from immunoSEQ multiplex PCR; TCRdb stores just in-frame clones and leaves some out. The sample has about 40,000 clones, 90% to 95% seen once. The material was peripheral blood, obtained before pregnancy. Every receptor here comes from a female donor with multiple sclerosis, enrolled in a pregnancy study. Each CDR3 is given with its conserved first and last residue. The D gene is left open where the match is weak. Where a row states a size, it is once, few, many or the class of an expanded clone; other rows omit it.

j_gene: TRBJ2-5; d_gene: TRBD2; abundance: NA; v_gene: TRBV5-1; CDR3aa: CASNPGTTQETQYF; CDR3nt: TGCGCCAGCAACCCCGGGACTACCCAAGAGACCCAGTACTTC
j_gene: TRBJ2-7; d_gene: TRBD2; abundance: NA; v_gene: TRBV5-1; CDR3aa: CASGRTSGAYEQYF; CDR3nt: TGCGCCAGCGGGAGGACTAGCGGAGCCTACGAGCAGTACTTC
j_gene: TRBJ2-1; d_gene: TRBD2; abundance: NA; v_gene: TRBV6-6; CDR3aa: CASSWRERKFF; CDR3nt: TGTGCCAGCAGTTGGCGGGAGAGGAAGTTCTTC
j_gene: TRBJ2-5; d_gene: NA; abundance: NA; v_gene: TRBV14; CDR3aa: CASSQDTGTEQETQYF; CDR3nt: TGTGCCAGCAGCCAAGACACAGGGACGGAACAAGAGACCCAGTACTTC
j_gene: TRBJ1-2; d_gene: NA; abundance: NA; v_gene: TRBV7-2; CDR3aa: CASSLDGNYGYTF; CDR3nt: TGTGCCAGCAGCTTAGACGGTAACTATGGCTACACCTTC
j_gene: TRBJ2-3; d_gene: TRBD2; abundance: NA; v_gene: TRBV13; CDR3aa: CASSLVPGTSGAPSTDTQYF; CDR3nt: TGTGCCAGCAGCTTAGTACCCGGGACTAGTGGTGCCCCTAGCACAGATACGCAGTATTTT
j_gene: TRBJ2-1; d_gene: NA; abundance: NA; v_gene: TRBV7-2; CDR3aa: CASSLVWFLQGPSNEQFF; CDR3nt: TGTGCCAGCAGCTTAGTCTGGTTCCTCCAGGGCCCGTCGAATGAGCAGTTCTTC
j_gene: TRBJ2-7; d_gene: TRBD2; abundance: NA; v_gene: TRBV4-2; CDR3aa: CASSQRAGGSGSQYEQYF; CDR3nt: TGTGCCAGCAGCCAAAGGGCTGGGGGGAGCGGGAGCCAGTACGAGCAGTACTTC
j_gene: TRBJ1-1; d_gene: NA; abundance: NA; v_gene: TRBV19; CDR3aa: CASSIRGPNTEAFF; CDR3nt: TGTGCCAGTAGTATCCGAGGGCCGAACACTGAAGCTTTCTTT
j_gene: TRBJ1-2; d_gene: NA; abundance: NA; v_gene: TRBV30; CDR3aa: CACTFAELDYTF; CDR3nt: TGTGCCTGCACATTCGCGGAGTTGGACTACACCTTC
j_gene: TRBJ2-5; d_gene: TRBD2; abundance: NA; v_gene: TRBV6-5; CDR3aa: CASSYGREGDQYF; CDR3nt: TGTGCCAGCAGTTACGGGCGGGAGGGTGACCAGTACTTC
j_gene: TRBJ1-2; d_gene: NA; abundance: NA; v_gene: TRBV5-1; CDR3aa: CASSLSRNYGYTF; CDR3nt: TGCGCCAGCAGCTTGTCCAGAAACTATGGCTACACCTTC
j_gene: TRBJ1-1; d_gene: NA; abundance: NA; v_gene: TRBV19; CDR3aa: CASSMAPTGMNTEAFF; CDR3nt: TGTGCCAGTAGTATGGCCCCAACGGGAATGAACACTGAAGCTTTCTTT
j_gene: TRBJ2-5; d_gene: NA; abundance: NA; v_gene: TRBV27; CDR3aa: CASSTSFQETQYF; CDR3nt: TGTGCCAGCAGCACTTCCTTCCAAGAGACCCAGTACTTC
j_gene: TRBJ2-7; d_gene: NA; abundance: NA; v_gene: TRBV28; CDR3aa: CASSPPRGNSYEQYF; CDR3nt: TGTGCCAGCAGTCCCCCGCGGGGTAACTCCTACGAGCAGTACTTC
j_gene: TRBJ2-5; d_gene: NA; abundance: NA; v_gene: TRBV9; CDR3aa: CASSMGGLRETQYF; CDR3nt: TGTGCCAGCAGCATGGGAGGACTGAGAGAGACCCAGTACTTC
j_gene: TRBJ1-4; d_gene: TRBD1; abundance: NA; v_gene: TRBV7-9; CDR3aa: CASSGPGQVLEGLFF; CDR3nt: TGTGCCAGCAGCGGCCCGGGACAGGTGTTGGAAGGGCTGTTTTTT
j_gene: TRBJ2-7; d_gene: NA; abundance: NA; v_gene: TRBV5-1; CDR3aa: CASSLAPGEPYEQYF; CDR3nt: TGCGCCAGCAGCTTGGCCCCCGGTGAGCCCTACGAGCAGTACTTC
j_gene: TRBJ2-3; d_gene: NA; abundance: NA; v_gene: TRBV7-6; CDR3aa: CASSSDYGGETDTQYF; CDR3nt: TGTGCCAGCAGTTCGGATTACGGCGGGGAAACAGATACGCAGTATTTT
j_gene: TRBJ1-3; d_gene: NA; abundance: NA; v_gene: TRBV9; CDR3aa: CASSVAGAGDTIYF; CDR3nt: TGTGCCAGCAGCGTGGCAGGGGCGGGAGACACCATATATTTT
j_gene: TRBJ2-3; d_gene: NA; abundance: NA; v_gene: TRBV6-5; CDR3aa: CASSYFGSRSDTQYF; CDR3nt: TGTGCCAGCAGTTACTTCGGTTCCCGTTCGGATACGCAGTATTTT
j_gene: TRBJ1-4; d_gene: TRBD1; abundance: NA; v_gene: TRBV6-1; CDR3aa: CASSAGGRSEKLFF; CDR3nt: TGTGCCAGCAGTGCAGGGGGACGAAGTGAAAAACTGTTTTTT
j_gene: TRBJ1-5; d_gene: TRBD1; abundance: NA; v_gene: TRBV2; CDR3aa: CASRGIRGGDQPQHF; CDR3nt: TGTGCCAGCAGAGGCATCCGAGGGGGCGATCAGCCCCAGCATTTT
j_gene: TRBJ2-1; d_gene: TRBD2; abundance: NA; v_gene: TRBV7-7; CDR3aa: CASSLTGTTNEQFF; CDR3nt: TGTGCCAGCAGCCTCACCGGGACTACCAATGAGCAGTTCTTC
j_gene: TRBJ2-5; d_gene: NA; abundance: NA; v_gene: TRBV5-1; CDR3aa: CASSLTFGGQETQYF; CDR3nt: TGCGCCAGCAGCCTTACATTTGGAGGGCAAGAGACCCAGTACTTC
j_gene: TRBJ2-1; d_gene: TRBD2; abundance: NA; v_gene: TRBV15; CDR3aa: CATSRPSGVSHEQFF; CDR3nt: TGTGCCACCAGCAGACCGAGCGGGGTGTCACATGAGCAGTTCTTC
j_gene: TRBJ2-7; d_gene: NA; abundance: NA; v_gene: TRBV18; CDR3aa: CASSPPGGGGYEQYF; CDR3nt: TGTGCCAGCTCCCCACCTGGGGGAGGTGGCTACGAGCAGTACTTC
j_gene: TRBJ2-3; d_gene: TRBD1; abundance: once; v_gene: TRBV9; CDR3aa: CASSTSRDRDPAPDTQYF; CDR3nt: TGTGCCAGCAGCACGTCCCGGGACAGGGATCCAGCGCCAGATACGCAGTATTTT
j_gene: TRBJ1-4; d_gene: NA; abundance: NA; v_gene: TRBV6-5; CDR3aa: CASSSGGGEKLFF; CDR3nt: TGTGCCAGCAGCTCCGGGGGGGGTGAAAAACTGTTTTTT
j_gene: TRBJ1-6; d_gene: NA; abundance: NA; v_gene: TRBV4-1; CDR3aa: CASSQARQSGSPLHF; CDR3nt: TGCGCCAGCAGCCAAGCGCGACAGTCGGGTTCACCCCTCCACTTT
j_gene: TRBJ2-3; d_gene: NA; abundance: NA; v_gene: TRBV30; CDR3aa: CAWSVAASHTDTQYF; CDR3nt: TGTGCCTGGAGTGTGGCGGCCTCCCACACAGATACGCAGTATTTT